This TCR beta chain was documented in a study of blood T cell repertoires in COVID-19. Germline CDR1 SNHLY, CDR2 FYNNEI. This CDR3 comprises 11 residues. Trimming cost V 7 bases and J 4 bases, with 8 bases left between them. In the original workflow: Scientists estimated how many nucleated cells there were by amplifying reference gene primers. Using immunoSEQ multiplex PCR, the repertoire was profiled, and TCRdb retains in-frame clones only, with some absent. Clone size and V and J calls were adopted from that table, with D and trimming inferred from the DNA. The profile shows about 160,000 clones, roughly 88% of them singletons.

V gene TRBV2 combines with J gene TRBJ2-7; D perhaps matches TRBD2 (6 bases). Sequences were obtained from peripheral blood. This TCR was sampled from a woman of 80 years or more with active or convalescent COVID-19. The CDR3 sequence: CASMGGYEQYF. For the CDR3, the DNA is TGTGCCAGCATGGGGGGTTACGAGCAGTACTTC.